Below are 22 T cell receptor beta chains sequenced from a single sample in a study of regulatory T cells. The PCR used 52 TRBV and 13 TRBJ primers. Clones were read by immunoSEQ multiplex PCR, and TCRdb kept only the in-frame ones, dropping some. The sample lists over 5,500 clones; 70% to 85% were seen once. Sequencing used CD8+ T cells sorted from blood. Every receptor here comes from a child aged 10-17 years with CD3G deficiency.

This clone is a singleton in its sample. This chain connects TRBV5-1 to TRBJ1-1; the D is unclear. The CDR3 has 15 residues. V was pared by 0 bases and J by 6 bases, with 15 bases between. From germline, CDR1 is SGHRS and CDR2 YFSETQ. The CDR3 loop is CASSLVGGEGAEAFF. CDR3 nucleotide sequence: TGCGCCAGCAGCTTGGTCGGCGGAGAAGGCGCTGAAGCTTTCTTT.

CDR3: CASSEWQGRPYEQYF. CDR3 coding DNA: TGTGCCAGCAGTGAATGGCAAGGGAGGCCCTACGAGCAGTACTTC. V and J are TRBV6-1 and TRBJ2-7, with D tentatively TRBD2 (6 bases). There are 15 residues in the CDR3. Germline-derived CDR1 and CDR2 are MNHNS and SASEGT. V lost 2 bases and J 2 bases, leaving 13 bases between the germline ends.

This chain links TRBV5-1 with TRBJ2-1; D may be TRBD2 (5 bases). With 4 bases removed from V and 6 bases from J, the gap between germline ends came to 8 bases. Per the germline V gene, CDR1 is SGHRS and CDR2 is YFSETQ. CDR3 length: 12 residues. CDR3 loop: CASSHTSNEQFF. CDR3 nucleotide sequence: TGCGCCAGCAGCCACACTAGCAATGAGCAGTTCTTC.

V and J are TRBV6-6 and TRBJ1-2; weak D call: TRBD1 (6 bases). CDR3 size: 14 residues. Per the germline V gene, CDR1 is MNHNY and CDR2 is SVGAGI (reference sequence). The ends were cut back, 1 base at V and 6 bases at J, with 12 bases in the middle. CDR3 residues: CASSYFEAGDGYTF. CDR3 DNA: TGTGCCAGCAGTTACTTCGAGGCAGGGGATGGCTACACCTTC.

The CDR3 sequence: CASSWTGGAYEQYF. The CDR3 nucleotides are TGTGCCAGCAGTTGGACAGGGGGAGCCTACGAGCAGTACTTC. V usage is TRBV6-1 and J usage is TRBJ2-7; 10 bases agree with TRBD1. J was trimmed by 2 bases and V by 5 bases; bases with no gene match: 3. Germline-derived CDR1 and CDR2 are MNHNS and SASEGT. The CDR3 has 14 residues.

The rearrangement joins TRBV19 to TRBJ2-5; TRBD2 is a possible D gene (5 bases). The V and J ends lost 1 base and 5 bases respectively, with 8 bases between them. The CDR3 length is 13 residues. In germline, CDR1 is LNHDA, CDR2 SQIVND (reference sequence). This CDR3 is CASSIVLAETQYF. The DNA for the CDR3 is TGTGCCAGTAGTATAGTTCTAGCTGAGACCCAGTACTTC. The full variable domain, in which reference TRBV19 and TRBJ2-5 provide the parts outside the CDR3, is DGGITQSPKYLFRKEGQNVTLSCEQNLNHDAMYWYRQDPGQGLRLIYYSQIVNDFQKGDIAEGYSVSREKKESFPLTVTSAQKNPTAFYLCASSIVLAETQYFGPGTRLLVL.

V and J are TRBV6-1 and TRBJ1-1; D is unresolved. V shed 0 bases and J shed 1 base, with 6 bases lying between them. The CDR3 runs to 14 residues. Germline assignment: CDR1 MNHNS and CDR2 SASEGT. CDR3 amino acids: CASSEARQNTEAFF. The CDR3 DNA reads as TGTGCCAGCAGTGAAGCCCGACAGAACACTGAAGCTTTCTTT.

As DNA, the CDR3 is TGTGCCAGTAGTCCCGGGCTACACTACGAGCAGTACTTC. Amino acid sequence: CASSPGLHYEQYF. The chain is built from TRBV19 and TRBJ2-7; D gene unclear. The CDR3 totals 13 residues. V was trimmed by 5 bases and J by 3 bases, leaving 11 bases between them. Germline assignment: CDR1 LNHDA and CDR2 SQIVND (reference sequence). The full variable domain, rest sourced from reference TRBV19 and TRBJ2-7, is DGGITQSPKYLFRKEGQNVTLSCEQNLNHDAMYWYRQDPGQGLRLIYYSQIVNDFQKGDIAEGYSVSREKKESFPLTVTSAQKNPTAFYLCASSPGLHYEQYFGPGTRLTVT.

By share, this clone counts as large. This chain uses TRBV7-9 with TRBJ2-1; 7 nucleotides agree with TRBD2. The CDR3 covers 14 residues. Germline V gene data show CDR1 as SEHNR and CDR2 as FQNEAQ (reference sequence). V lost 1 base and J lost 7; bases outside the gene matches: 4. CDR3 DNA sequence: TGTGCCAGCAGCTTAGTTGCGGGAGTGAATGAGCAGTTCTTC. It is translated as CASSLVAGVNEQFF.

The rearrangement uses TRBV27 and TRBJ2-3; 7 positions match TRBD2. Trimming at V came to 2 bases and at J to 1 base, leaving 3 bases not matched to a gene. Germline V CDR1 and CDR2: MNHEY, SMNVEV (reference sequence). This CDR3 contains 15 residues. The CDR3, as DNA: TGTGCCAGCAGTTTACGGGGGGACGGCACAGATACGCAGTATTTT. It yields the protein CASSLRGDGTDTQYF.

The chain joins TRBV19 to TRBJ2-1, with TRBD2 matching over 10 bases. The CDR3 sequence is 13 residues long. The V gene end was trimmed by 5 bases and the J gene end by 10 bases; junction bases not matched to a gene: 5. Per germline, CDR1 LNHDA and CDR2 SQIVND (reference sequence). CDR3 in amino acids: CASSLAGAREQFF. The CDR3 DNA is TGTGCCAGTAGTCTAGCGGGGGCCCGAGAGCAGTTCTTC.

The chain couples TRBV28 to TRBJ2-3, with TRBD2 identical over 7 bases. CDR1 is MDHEN and CDR2 is SYDVKM in the germline V gene. The J segment lost 2 bases and the V segment lost 7 bases, leaving 9 bases of the junction unmatched. This CDR3 spans 15 amino acids. CDR3 residues: CASTLGGSNTDTQYF. CDR3 in DNA: TGTGCCAGCACCCTGGGGGGGTCCAACACAGATACGCAGTATTTT.

This chain connects TRBV28 to TRBJ2-7, with TRBD1 matching over 7 bases. Germline trimming cut 1 base from V and 6 bases from J; bases unmatched to any gene: 3. This CDR3 contains 13 residues. Germline assignment: CDR1 MDHEN and CDR2 SYDVKM. As DNA, the CDR3 is TGTGCCAGCAGTTTATTCTCAGGGGGCGAGCAGTACTTC. Protein sequence: CASSLFSGGEQYF. The complete variable domain, with remaining parts taken from reference TRBV28 and TRBJ2-7, reads DVKVTQSSRYLVKRTGEKVFLECVQDMDHENMFWYRQDPGLGLRLIYFSYDVKMKEKGDIPEGYSVSREKKERFSLILESASTNQTSMYLCASSLFSGGEQYFGPGTRLTVT.

The rearrangement uses TRBV11-2 and TRBJ2-7; no clear D. CDR3 size: 13 residues. Trimming stripped 3 bases from V and 2 bases from J, with 8 bases between. The germline CDR1 and CDR2 sequences are SGHAT and FQNNGV. DNA for the CDR3: TGTGCCAGCAGCTTTGGTCCGGCCTACGAGCAGTACTTC. It is translated as CASSFGPAYEQYF.

The rearrangement joins TRBV5-1 to TRBJ1-2; D not resolved. From germline, CDR1 is SGHRS and CDR2 YFSETQ. This CDR3 contains 14 residues. V was trimmed by 4 bases and J by 0 bases, leaving 10 bases between them. CDR3 DNA sequence: TGCGCCAGCAGCCCGCTAAATTCTAACTATGGCTACACCTTC. It yields the protein CASSPLNSNYGYTF.

CDR3 sequence: CASSPPGEVYGYTF. The DNA of the CDR3 is TGTGCCAGTAGTCCGCCAGGGGAGGTATATGGCTACACCTTC. This sequence joins TRBV19 and TRBJ1-2, with a tentative D call TRBD1 (6 bases). Trimming removed 5 bases from V and 5 bases from J, with 15 bases in between. The CDR3 sequence is 14 residues long. CDR1 is LNHDA, CDR2 SQIVND, per germline (reference sequence).

This clone was observed a handful of times. This sequence joins TRBV23-1 and TRBJ2-4; TRBD1 or TRBD2 may be the D gene (5 bases each). TRBV23-1 is treated as an ORF (open reading frame) with a function not yet certain. Trimming stripped 7 bases from V and 2 bases from J, with 15 bases between. CDR3 length: 15 residues. This CDR3 reads CASMQSGTTKNIQYF. The CDR3 DNA reads TGCGCCAGCATGCAGTCCGGGACGACCAAAAACATTCAGTACTTC.

Comments on this clone: A junction end diverges from the germline sequence, so it may reflect a read error. The chain uses TRBV14 and TRBJ2-7; no firm D call. This CDR3 has 13 amino acids. The germline V gene has CDR1 SGHDN and CDR2 FVKESK. The CDR3 nucleotides read TGTGCCAGCAGCCTTACCGGGTCCTCCGAGCAGTACTTC. It is translated as CASSLTGSSEQYF.

The gene calls are TRBV30 and TRBJ2-3; D is uncertain. There are 14 residues in the CDR3. The V gene lost 1 base and the J gene lost 1 base, with 9 bases spanning the gap. The germline V gene encodes CDR1 GTSNPN and CDR2 SVGIG (reference sequence). The CDR3 DNA reads TGTGCCTGGAGTGGGGGAAGAGGCACAGATACGCAGTATTTT. Protein sequence: CAWSGGRGTDTQYF.

The rearrangement links TRBV5-1 to TRBJ2-3; tentative D call: TRBD1 (6 bases). V was shortened by 4 bases and J by 4 bases, with 19 bases between the two germline ends. The CDR3 runs to 16 residues. Germline loops: CDR1 SGHRS, CDR2 YFSETQ. CDR3 sequence reads: CASSPLAWGLSDTQYF. CDR3 sequence (DNA): TGCGCCAGCAGCCCTCTGGCCTGGGGGCTATCAGATACGCAGTATTTT.

The chain's CDR3 is CASRPFTGGSYTF. The CDR3 DNA follows: TGTGCCAGCAGGCCCTTCACCGGGGGCAGCTACACCTTC. J is TRBJ1-2 and V is TRBV28, with D maybe TRBD1 (6 bases). V lost 6 bases to trimming and J lost 9 bases, with 17 bases between them. CDR1 and CDR2 (germline): MDHEN, SYDVKM. CDR3 length: 13 amino acids.

Concerning this clone: This clone may be a read error of a much larger clone one base away. CDR3 protein: CATRLVGGEQYF. DNA of the CDR3: TGTGCCACTCGACTAGTGGGAGGCGAGCAGTACTTC. V and J are TRBV10-3 and TRBJ2-7, with D perhaps TRBD2 (6 bases). Germline V gene sequence: CDR1 ENHRY, CDR2 SYGVKD. CDR3 length: 12 residues. The V gene lost 10 bases and the J gene lost 6 bases, with 16 bases spanning the gap.